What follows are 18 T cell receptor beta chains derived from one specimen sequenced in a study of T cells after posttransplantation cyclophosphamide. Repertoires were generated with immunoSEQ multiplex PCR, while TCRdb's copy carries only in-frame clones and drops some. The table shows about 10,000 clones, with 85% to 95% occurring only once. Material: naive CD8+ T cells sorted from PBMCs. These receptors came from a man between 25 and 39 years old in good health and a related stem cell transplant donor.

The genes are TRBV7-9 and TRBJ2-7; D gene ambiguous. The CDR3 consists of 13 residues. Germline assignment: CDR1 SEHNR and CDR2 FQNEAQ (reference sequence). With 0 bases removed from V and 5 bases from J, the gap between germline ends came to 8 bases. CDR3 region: CASSLALGDEQYF. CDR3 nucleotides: TGTGCCAGCAGCTTAGCGCTAGGAGACGAGCAGTACTTC.

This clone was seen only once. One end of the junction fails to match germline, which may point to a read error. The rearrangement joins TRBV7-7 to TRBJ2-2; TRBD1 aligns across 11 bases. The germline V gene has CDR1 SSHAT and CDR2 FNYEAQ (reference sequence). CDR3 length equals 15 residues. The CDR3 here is CASSFGTGGTGELFF. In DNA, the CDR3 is TGTGCTAGCAGCTTTGGGACAGGGGGGACCGGGGAGCTGTTTTTT.

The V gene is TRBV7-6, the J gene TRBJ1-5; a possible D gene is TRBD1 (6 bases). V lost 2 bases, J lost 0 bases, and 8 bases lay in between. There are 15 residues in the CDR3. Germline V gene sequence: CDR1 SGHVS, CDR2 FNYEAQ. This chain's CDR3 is CASSLRGASNQPQHF. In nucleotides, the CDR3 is TGTGCCAGCAGCTTACGGGGGGCTAGCAATCAGCCCCAGCATTTT.

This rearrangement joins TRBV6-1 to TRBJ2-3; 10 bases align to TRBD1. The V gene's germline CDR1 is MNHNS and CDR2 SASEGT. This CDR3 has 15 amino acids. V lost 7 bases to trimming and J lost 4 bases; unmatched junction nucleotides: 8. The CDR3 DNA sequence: TGTGCCAGCATGAACCGGGACAGGGGTGCAGATACGCAGTATTTT. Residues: CASMNRDRGADTQYF.

The CDR3 DNA follows: TGTGCCAGCTCGCCTTGGTCACTTCCGAACACCGGGGAGCTGTTTTTT. This encodes CASSPWSLPNTGELFF. This sequence joins TRBV9 and TRBJ2-2, with D hard to call. CDR1 and CDR2 (germline): SGDLS, YYNGEE. The V gene lost 7 bases and the J gene lost 0 bases, with 16 bases spanning the gap. This CDR3 region has 16 residues.

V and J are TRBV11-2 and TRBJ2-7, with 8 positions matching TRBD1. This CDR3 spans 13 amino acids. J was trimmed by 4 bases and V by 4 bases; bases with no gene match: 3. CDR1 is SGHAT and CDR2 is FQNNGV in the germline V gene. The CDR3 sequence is CASSWDRPYEQYF. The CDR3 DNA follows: TGTGCCAGCAGCTGGGACAGGCCTTACGAGCAGTACTTC.

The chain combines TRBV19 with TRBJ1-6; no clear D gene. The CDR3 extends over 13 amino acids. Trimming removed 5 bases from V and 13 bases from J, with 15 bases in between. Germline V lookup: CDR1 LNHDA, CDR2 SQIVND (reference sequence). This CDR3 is CASSEARHHPLHF. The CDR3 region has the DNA TGTGCCAGTAGTGAGGCCCGTCACCACCCCCTCCACTTT.

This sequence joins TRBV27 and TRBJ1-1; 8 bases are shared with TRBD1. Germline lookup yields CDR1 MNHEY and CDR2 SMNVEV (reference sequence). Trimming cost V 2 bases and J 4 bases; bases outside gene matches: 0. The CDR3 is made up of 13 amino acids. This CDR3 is CASSLGTGTEAFF. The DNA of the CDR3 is TGTGCCAGCAGTTTAGGGACAGGCACTGAAGCTTTCTTT.

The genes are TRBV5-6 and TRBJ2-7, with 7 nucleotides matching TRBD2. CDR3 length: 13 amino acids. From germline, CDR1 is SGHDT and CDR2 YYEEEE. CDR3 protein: CAGGVREAREQYF. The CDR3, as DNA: TGTGCTGGGGGGGTTCGTGAAGCTAGGGAGCAGTACTTC.

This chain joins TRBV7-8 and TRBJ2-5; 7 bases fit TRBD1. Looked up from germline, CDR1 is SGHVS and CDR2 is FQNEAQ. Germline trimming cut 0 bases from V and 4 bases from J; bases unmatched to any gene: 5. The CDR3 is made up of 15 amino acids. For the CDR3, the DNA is TGTGCCAGCAGCTTAGCTACAGGGGAAGGAGAGACCCAGTACTTC. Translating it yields CASSLATGEGETQYF.

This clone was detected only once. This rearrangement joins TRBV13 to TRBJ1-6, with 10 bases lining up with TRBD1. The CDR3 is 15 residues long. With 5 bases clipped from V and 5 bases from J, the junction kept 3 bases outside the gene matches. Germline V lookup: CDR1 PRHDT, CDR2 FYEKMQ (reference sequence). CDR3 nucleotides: TGTGCCAGCAGCGAGGGACAGGGGCATAATTCACCCCTCCACTTT. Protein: CASSEGQGHNSPLHF.

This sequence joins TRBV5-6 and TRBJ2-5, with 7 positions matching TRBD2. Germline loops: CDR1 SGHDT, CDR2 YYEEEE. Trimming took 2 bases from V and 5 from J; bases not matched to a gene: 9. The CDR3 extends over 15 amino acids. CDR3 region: CASSLGLAVGETQYF. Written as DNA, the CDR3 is TGTGCCAGCAGCTTAGGGCTAGCGGTGGGGGAGACCCAGTACTTC.

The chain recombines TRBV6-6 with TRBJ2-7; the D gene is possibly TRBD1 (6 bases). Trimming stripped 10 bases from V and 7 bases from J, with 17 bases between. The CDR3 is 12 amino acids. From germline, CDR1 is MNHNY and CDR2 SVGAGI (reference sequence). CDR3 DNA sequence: TGTGCCATCAAAAAAAGGGGGTGGGAGCAGTACTTC. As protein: CAIKKRGWEQYF.

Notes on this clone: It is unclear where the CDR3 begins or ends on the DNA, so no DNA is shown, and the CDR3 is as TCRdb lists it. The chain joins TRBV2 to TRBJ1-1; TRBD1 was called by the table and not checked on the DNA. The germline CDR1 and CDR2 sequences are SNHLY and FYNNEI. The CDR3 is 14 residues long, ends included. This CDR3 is CASSSGQGVTEAFF.

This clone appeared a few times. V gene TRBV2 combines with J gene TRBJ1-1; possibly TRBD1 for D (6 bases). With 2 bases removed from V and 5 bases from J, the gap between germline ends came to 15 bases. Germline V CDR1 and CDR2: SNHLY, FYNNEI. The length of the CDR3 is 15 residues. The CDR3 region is CASSEFRAGTTEAFF. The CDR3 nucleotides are TGTGCCAGCAGTGAATTCCGGGCAGGGACAACTGAAGCTTTCTTT.

DNA of the CDR3: TGTGCCAGCAGCTTGGTGGAGGGTGAGCAGTTCTTC. Protein sequence: CASSLVEGEQFF. The chain carries TRBV5-6 and TRBJ2-1; D perhaps matches TRBD2 (6 bases). This CDR3 has 12 residues. Deletions cut 0 bases from V and 9 bases from J, with 7 bases between. CDR1 is SGHDT and CDR2 is YYEEEE in the germline V gene.

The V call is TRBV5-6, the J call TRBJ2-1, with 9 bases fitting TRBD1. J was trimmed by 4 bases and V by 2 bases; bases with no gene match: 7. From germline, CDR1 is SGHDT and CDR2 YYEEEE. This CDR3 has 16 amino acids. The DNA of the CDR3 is TGTGCCAGCAGCTTTTCGGGACAGGGAGATTACAATGAGCAGTTCTTC. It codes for CASSFSGQGDYNEQFF.

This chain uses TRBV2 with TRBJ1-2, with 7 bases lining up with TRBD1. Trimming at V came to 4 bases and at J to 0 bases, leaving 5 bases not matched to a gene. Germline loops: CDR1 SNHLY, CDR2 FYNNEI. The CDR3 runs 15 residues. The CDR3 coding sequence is TGTGCCAGCAGTGGACAGGGCGCGGCTAACTATGGCTACACCTTC. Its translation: CASSGQGAANYGYTF.